A selection of T cell receptor beta chains follows, all from one sample in a study of cytomegalovirus exposure and HLA in healthy donors. Generated by immunoSEQ multiplex PCR, the TCRdb table keeps only in-frame clones and is missing some. The listing contains about 170,000 clones. The sample taken for sequencing was PBMCs. The receptors shown here come from a woman in her fifties or sixties in good health and CMV-seronegative. Each CDR3 is given with its conserved first and last residue. D genes are given only for firm matches.

V,J,D,CDR3,DNA
TRBV7-3,TRBJ2-2,.,CASSLITTGELFF,TGTGCCAGCAGCTTAATTACTACCGGGGAGCTGTTTTTT
TRBV4-1,TRBJ1-1,.,CASSQGRAGTEAFF,TGCGCCAGCAGCCAAGGACGGGCGGGCACTGAAGCTTTCTTT
TRBV7-9,TRBJ2-5,.,CASSRGLNGGLQETQYF,TGTGCCAGCAGCCGGGGCCTGAACGGGGGACTCCAAGAGACCCAGTACTTC
TRBV25-1,TRBJ2-3,TRBD2,CASISGDPAWDTQYF,TGTGCCAGCATAAGCGGGGACCCAGCGTGGGATACGCAGTATTTT
TRBV6-5,TRBJ2-7,TRBD2,CASKRLAGVGEQYF,TGTGCCAGCAAGCGACTAGCGGGAGTAGGCGAGCAGTACTTC
TRBV2,TRBJ2-5,.,CASSDVTTGTQYF,TGTGCCAGCAGTGATGTAACTACCGGGACCCAGTACTTC
TRBV7-8,TRBJ1-5,TRBD1,CASSFSADRGWNQPQHF,TGTGCCAGCAGCTTCTCCGCGGACAGGGGGTGGAATCAGCCCCAGCATTTT
TRBV7-2,TRBJ1-6,.,CASSLAFSWGSPLHF,TGTGCCAGCAGCTTAGCTTTCTCCTGGGGCTCACCCCTCCACTTT
TRBV5-6,TRBJ1-3,.,CASSPATDPSGNTIYF,TGTGCCAGCAGCCCCGCGACAGACCCCTCTGGAAACACCATATATTTT
TRBV18,TRBJ1-1,.,CASSPGAYTEAFF,TGTGCCAGCTCGCCAGGGGCCTACACTGAAGCTTTCTTT
TRBV5-6,TRBJ1-2,.,CASSSRPRGSNYGYTF,TGTGCCAGCAGCTCTCGCCCTCGGGGTTCTAACTATGGCTACACCTTC
TRBV11-2,TRBJ1-1,TRBD1,CASSFQDRAAEAFF,TGTGCCAGCAGCTTCCAGGACAGGGCCGCTGAAGCTTTCTTT
TRBV27,TRBJ2-2,.,CASSWRDSGLFF,TGTGCCAGCAGTTGGCGGGACAGTGGCCTGTTTTTT
TRBV5-1,TRBJ2-3,.,CASSLIDSNTDTQYF,TGCGCCAGCAGCTTAATTGACAGCAACACAGATACGCAGTATTTT
TRBV7-9,TRBJ2-3,.,CASSPTGNTQYF,TGTGCCAGCAGCCCCACAGGGAATACGCAGTATTTT
TRBV5-5,TRBJ2-1,.,CASSLAGLHGGNEQFF,TGTGCCAGCAGCTTGGCCGGGCTTCACGGGGGCAATGAGCAGTTCTTC
TRBV14,TRBJ1-3,.,CASTRGGLGNTIYF,TGTGCCAGCACGCGCGGGGGGCTTGGAAACACCATATATTTT
TRBV4-1,TRBJ1-1,TRBD1,CASSLGTGRTEAFF,TGCGCCAGCAGCCTGGGGACAGGGAGGACTGAAGCTTTCTTT
TRBV18,TRBJ2-6,TRBD1,CASSPPTGGLTGANVLTF,TGTGCCAGCTCACCACCCACAGGGGGTCTGACTGGGGCCAACGTCCTGACTTTC
TRBV30,TRBJ2-2,TRBD1,CAWLAQGRTGELFF,TGTGCCTGGTTGGCACAGGGGCGGACCGGGGAGCTGTTTTTT
TRBV12-5,TRBJ2-2,.,CASVEANTGELFF,TGTGCTAGTGTGGAGGCGAACACCGGGGAGCTGTTTTTT
TRBV5-1,TRBJ2-7,TRBD2,CASSSSGRLEEQYF,TGCGCCAGCAGCTCTAGCGGGCGGCTAGAAGAGCAGTACTTC
TRBV7-3,TRBJ2-1,TRBD2,CASSPSGGSYNEQFF,TGTGCCAGCAGCCCGAGCGGGGGCTCCTACAATGAGCAGTTCTTC
TRBV6-1,TRBJ2-7,.,CASSGRTTFF,TGTGCCAGCAGTGGTAGGACTACTTTCTTC
TRBV11-2,TRBJ2-1,.,CASSSPFFEQFF,TGTGCCAGCAGCTCCCCCTTCTTTGAGCAGTTCTTC
TRBV6-6,TRBJ2-1,TRBD1,CASSYPQGVGEQFF,TGTGCCAGCAGTTACCCCCAGGGGGTTGGTGAGCAGTTCTTC
TRBV18,TRBJ2-1,.,CASSSGLLNEQFF,TGTGCCAGCTCATCCGGACTGCTCAATGAGCAGTTCTTC
TRBV19,TRBJ2-3,TRBD2,CASSIGTSVSDTQYF,TGTGCCAGTAGTATAGGGACTAGCGTGTCAGATACGCAGTATTTT
TRBV7-9,TRBJ1-5,.,CASTPGDGQPQHF,TGTGCCAGCACCCCTGGAGATGGTCAGCCCCAGCATTTT
TRBV7-7,TRBJ2-2,.,CASSQGGGRTGELFF,TGTGCCAGCAGCCAAGGAGGGGGCCGAACCGGGGAGCTGTTTTTT
TRBV7-3,TRBJ2-1,TRBD1,CASSFRDSSYNEQFF,TGTGCCAGCAGCTTCCGGGACAGCTCCTACAATGAGCAGTTCTTC
TRBV5-4,TRBJ1-2,TRBD1,CASSLDRGYGYTF,TGTGCCAGCAGCTTGGACAGGGGCTATGGCTACACCTTC
TRBV9,TRBJ2-1,.,CASSAQVSSYNEQFF,TGTGCCAGCAGCGCGCAGGTTAGCTCCTACAATGAGCAGTTCTTC
TRBV5-4,TRBJ2-7,.,CASSPSGESEQYF,TGTGCCAGCAGCCCCTCCGGGGAATCCGAGCAGTACTTC
TRBV7-3,TRBJ2-1,TRBD2,CASSLPPPLAGGWDEQFF,TGTGCCAGCAGCCTACCGCCACCTCTAGCGGGAGGCTGGGATGAGCAGTTCTTC